Below are 28 T cell receptor beta chains sequenced from a single sample in a study of T cell changes during pregnancy in multiple sclerosis. The method was immunoSEQ multiplex PCR; TCRdb's version includes in-frame clones alone and lacks a portion of them. Among some 87,000 clones listed, 85% to 95% were seen once. This specimen consisted of peripheral blood, obtained in the first trimester of pregnancy. The origin of the receptors is a female donor with multiple sclerosis, enrolled in a pregnancy study.

The gene calls are TRBV15 and TRBJ2-1; a possible D gene is TRBD2 (6 bases). From germline, CDR1 is LNHNV and CDR2 YYDKDF (reference sequence). V was shortened by 0 bases and J by 5 bases, with 14 bases between the two germline ends. The CDR3 has 16 residues. The CDR3 DNA reads as TGTGCCACCAGCAGAGATGTGGGGGGATTGAACAATGAGCAGTTCTTC. It encodes CATSRDVGGLNNEQFF. The whole variable domain, filled in from reference TRBV15 and TRBJ2-1, reads DAMVIQNPRYQVTQFGKPVTLSCSQTLNHNVMYWYQQKSSQAPKLLFHYYDKDFNNEADTPDNFQSRRPNTSFCFLDIRSPGLGDTAMYLCATSRDVGGLNNEQFFGPGTRLTVL.

The J gene is TRBJ2-6, the V gene TRBV9; 7 positions match TRBD1. This CDR3 is 19 amino acids long. The V gene end was trimmed by 2 bases and the J gene end by 2 bases; junction bases not matched to a gene: 13. Germline lookup yields CDR1 SGDLS and CDR2 YYNGEE. Here the CDR3 DNA reads TGTGCCAGCAGCGTTCCCCTAACAGGGGATAGCGCTGGGGCCAACGTCCTGACTTTC. Translating it yields CASSVPLTGDSAGANVLTF. Variable domain in full (rest from reference TRBV9 and TRBJ2-6): DSGVTQTPKHLITATGQRVTLRCSPRSGDLSVYWYQQSLDQGLQFLIQYYNGEERAKGNILERFSAQQFPDLHSELNLSSLELGDSALYFCASSVPLTGDSAGANVLTFGAGSRLTVL.

The V call is TRBV30, the J call TRBJ1-6; D unclear. This CDR3 comprises 15 residues. Trimming stripped 2 bases from V and 6 bases from J, with 14 bases between. Germline V gene data show CDR1 as GTSNPN and CDR2 as SVGIG (reference sequence). This CDR3 reads CAWSPRGGPNSPLHF. CDR3 coding DNA: TGTGCCTGGAGTCCTCGGGGAGGGCCTAATTCACCCCTCCACTTT.

The chain links TRBV14 to TRBJ2-7; 8 positions agree with TRBD1. Germline trimming cut 2 bases from V and 2 bases from J; bases unmatched to any gene: 5. There are 15 residues in the CDR3. Germline assignment: CDR1 SGHDN and CDR2 FVKESK. The DNA for the CDR3 is TGTGCCAGCAGCCAAAGGACAGGGCAAGCCTACGAGCAGTACTTC. Its protein is CASSQRTGQAYEQYF.

The V gene is TRBV28, the J gene TRBJ2-2; the D is unclear. Trimming pared 2 bases from V and 8 bases from J, leaving 15 bases between. CDR3 length: 15 residues. In germline, CDR1 is MDHEN, CDR2 SYDVKM. CDR3 bases: TGTGCCAGCAGTTTAATGAGGTTAAACGTGGGGGAGCTGTTTTTT. This sequence encodes CASSLMRLNVGELFF.

Note on this clone: The junction and the germline gene differ at one end; a read error may be behind it. The CDR3 region has the DNA TGTGCCAGCAGTCCCCTCCTAGGGGTCTCCCACAATGAGCAGTTCTTC. Encoded protein: CASSPLLGVSHNEQFF. The V gene is TRBV28, the J gene TRBJ2-1; tentatively, D is TRBD1 (5 bases). This CDR3 contains 16 residues. Germline V gene lookup returns CDR1 MDHEN and CDR2 SYDVKM.

The chain is built from TRBV27 and TRBJ2-7; D might be TRBD2 (6 bases). Germline V gene lookup returns CDR1 MNHEY and CDR2 SMNVEV (reference sequence). The V gene lost 4 bases and the J gene lost 2 bases, with 15 bases spanning the gap. This CDR3 region has 15 residues. DNA of the CDR3: TGTGCCAGCAGTTACTCGGGAGCGCCTACCTACGAGCAGTACTTC. Its protein product is CASSYSGAPTYEQYF.

The J gene is TRBJ2-6, the V gene TRBV6-6, with D unresolved. V shed 2 bases and J shed 0 bases, with 5 bases lying between them. CDR1 and CDR2 (germline): MNHNY, SVGAGI (reference sequence). The CDR3 spans 15 residues. The DNA of the CDR3 is TGTGCCAGCAGTTACGCTAGCTCTGGGGCCAACGTCCTGACTTTC. Amino acid sequence: CASSYASSGANVLTF.

The chain uses TRBV19 and TRBJ1-5; 10 nucleotides line up with TRBD1. The CDR3 covers 14 residues. The ends lost 9 bases at V and 3 bases at J; junction bases unmatched: 5. CDR1 and CDR2 (germline): LNHDA, SQIVND (reference sequence). The CDR3 reads CASRDRGHNQPQHF. For the CDR3, the DNA is TGTGCCAGCCGGGACAGGGGACACAATCAGCCCCAGCATTTT.

This clone was observed a single time. The chain has TRBV27 and TRBJ2-1; TRBD2 matches 8 bases. The J segment lost 5 bases and the V segment lost 5 bases, leaving 11 bases of the junction unmatched. CDR1 and CDR2 (germline): MNHEY, SMNVEV (reference sequence). The CDR3 loop spans 16 amino acids. The CDR3: CASSPYLAGSNNEQFF. The CDR3 coding sequence is TGTGCCAGCAGTCCTTATCTAGCGGGTTCCAACAATGAGCAGTTCTTC.

A few counts support this clone. V is TRBV19 and J is TRBJ1-1; D remains ambiguous. Germline CDR1 and CDR2: LNHDA and SQIVND (reference sequence). Between the trimmed V and J ends, which lost 7 bases and 1 base, there was a span of 16 bases. This CDR3 is 15 amino acids long. The CDR3 protein is CASTPGSAENTEAFF. The CDR3 region has the DNA TGTGCCAGTACCCCCGGGTCGGCAGAGAACACTGAAGCTTTCTTT.

V usage is TRBV9 and J usage is TRBJ2-5; maybe TRBD1 (6 bases). Germline CDR1 reads SGDLS; CDR2 reads YYNGEE. V was cut by 3 bases and J by 7 bases, with 22 bases left in between. This CDR3 contains 16 residues. This CDR3 reads CASSAKGDIFTGTQYF. DNA for the CDR3: TGTGCCAGCAGCGCTAAGGGGGACATATTCACGGGGACCCAGTACTTC. Complete variable domain (other parts from reference TRBV9 and TRBJ2-5): DSGVTQTPKHLITATGQRVTLRCSPRSGDLSVYWYQQSLDQGLQFLIQYYNGEERAKGNILERFSAQQFPDLHSELNLSSLELGDSALYFCASSAKGDIFTGTQYFGPGTRLLVL.

This chain connects TRBV5-6 to TRBJ2-3, with TRBD2 matching 8 bases. The CDR3 extends over 16 amino acids. V gave up 4 bases and J gave up 5 bases; unmatched junction bases: 12. Per the germline V gene, CDR1 is SGHDT and CDR2 is YYEEEE. CDR3: CASSIVSGNLRDTQYF. CDR3 DNA sequence: TGTGCCAGCAGCATCGTTAGCGGGAACTTACGAGATACGCAGTATTTT.

This clone was seen only once. The gene calls are TRBV27 and TRBJ2-5; possibly TRBD2 for D (6 bases). The V gene's germline CDR1 is MNHEY and CDR2 SMNVEV (reference sequence). Trimming stripped 3 bases from V and 1 base from J, with 18 bases between. This CDR3 region has 17 residues. This CDR3 reads CASSFGGPNVFQETQYF. The DNA for the CDR3 is TGTGCCAGCAGTTTCGGAGGGCCAAATGTCTTCCAAGAGACCCAGTACTTC.

V is TRBV27 and J is TRBJ1-4; D call uncertain. The CDR3 runs to 12 residues. The V end was cut by 2 bases, the J end by 8 bases, with 6 bases between. Looked up from germline, CDR1 is MNHEY and CDR2 is SMNVEV (reference sequence). The CDR3 spells CASSLTGEKLFF. CDR3 sequence (DNA): TGTGCCAGCAGTTTAACGGGGGAAAAACTGTTTTTT.

The chain joins TRBV2 to TRBJ2-1; D is uncertain. This CDR3 contains 15 residues. Trimming stripped 2 bases from V and 0 bases from J, with 8 bases between. Per germline, CDR1 SNHLY and CDR2 FYNNEI. The chain's CDR3 is CASSELGGSYNEQFF. The CDR3 coding sequence is TGTGCCAGCAGTGAACTTGGCGGCTCCTACAATGAGCAGTTCTTC.

The rearrangement joins TRBV5-1 to TRBJ2-1; D perhaps matches TRBD2 (5 bases). Deletions cut 4 bases from V and 8 bases from J, with 13 bases between. CDR1 and CDR2 from the germline V gene are SGHRS and YFSETQ. This CDR3 has 13 amino acids. The CDR3 DNA follows: TGCGCCAGCAGCCTGGACGACGGGGATGAGCAGTTCTTC. Residues: CASSLDDGDEQFF. The full variable domain, in which reference TRBV5-1 and TRBJ2-1 provide the parts outside the CDR3, is KAGVTQTPRYLIKTRGQQVTLSCSPISGHRSVSWYQQTPGQGLQFLFEYFSETQRNKGNFPGRFSGRQFSNSRSEMNVSTLELGDSALYLCASSLDDGDEQFFGPGTRLTVL.

V is TRBV10-3 and J is TRBJ2-7; TRBD1 matches 7 bases. Losses at the gene ends were 6 bases for V and 1 base for J; bases not matched to a gene: 12. Germline CDR1 ENHRY, CDR2 SYGVKD. The CDR3 spans 16 residues. This CDR3 reads CAIRGQGDQPSYEQYF. Here the CDR3 DNA reads TGTGCCATCAGAGGGCAGGGGGATCAGCCATCCTACGAGCAGTACTTC.

This chain connects TRBV9 to TRBJ2-5, with D maybe TRBD1 (5 bases). The CDR3 loop spans 13 amino acids. Between the trimmed V and J ends, which lost 1 base and 5 bases, there was a span of 9 bases. CDR1 is SGDLS, CDR2 YYNGEE, per germline. The CDR3 sequence: CASSVNPGETQYF. In nucleotides, the CDR3 is TGTGCCAGCAGCGTAAATCCAGGGGAGACCCAGTACTTC.

The CDR3 sequence is CASSLPTGGGSTDTQYF. In nucleotides, the CDR3 is TGTGCCAGCAGCCTCCCCACGGGGGGAGGTAGCACAGATACGCAGTATTTT. The chain links TRBV9 to TRBJ2-3; 7 bases are a match to TRBD2. CDR1 and CDR2 (germline): SGDLS, YYNGEE. V dropped 4 bases and J dropped 0; count of bases not matched to a gene: 11. The CDR3 has 17 residues.

This sequence joins TRBV5-1 and TRBJ2-1, with 16 bases aligning to TRBD2. This CDR3 is built from 18 residues. Germline lookup yields CDR1 SGHRS and CDR2 YFSETQ. J gave up 3 bases and V 2 bases, and 5 bases lay outside the gene matches. The CDR3 sequence: CASSFGTSGRGGYNEQFF. DNA for the CDR3: TGCGCCAGCAGCTTTGGGACTAGCGGGAGGGGGGGCTACAATGAGCAGTTCTTC.

This clone was detected once. The DNA for the CDR3 is TGTGCCAGCAGCGGGGGGGAGCGGGAGAGGAACGGGGAGCTGTTTTTT. Encoded protein: CASSGGERERNGELFF. This chain connects TRBV7-3 to TRBJ2-2, with 8 positions matching TRBD2. The CDR3 length is 16 residues. V trimming: 5 bases; J trimming: 7 bases; junction bases outside the gene matches: 12. Germline loops: CDR1 SGHTA, CDR2 FQGTGA.

The chain uses TRBV9 and TRBJ2-5, with TRBD1 matching 9 bases. After removal of 4 bases from V and 7 bases from J, the junction contained 8 bases not matched to a gene. The CDR3 spans 14 residues. Germline V gene sequence: CDR1 SGDLS, CDR2 YYNGEE. The CDR3 sequence is CASSSGQGPGTQYF. Written as DNA, the CDR3 is TGTGCCAGCAGCTCGGGACAGGGCCCGGGGACCCAGTACTTC.

The rearrangement joins TRBV7-9 to TRBJ2-1; the D gene is possibly TRBD1 (5 bases). In germline, CDR1 is SEHNR, CDR2 FQNEAQ (reference sequence). Between the trimmed V and J ends, which lost 1 base and 7 bases, there was a span of 14 bases. This CDR3 spans 15 amino acids. The CDR3 coding sequence is TGTGCCAGCAGCTTAGTGGGCAGGGTTGGGAATGAGCAGTTCTTC. This encodes CASSLVGRVGNEQFF.

This clone was counted once. V is TRBV9 and J is TRBJ2-1; no clear D. V lost 0 bases, J lost 0 bases, and 7 bases lay in between. The CDR3 length is 15 residues. Germline V gene sequence: CDR1 SGDLS, CDR2 YYNGEE. CDR3 sequence (DNA): TGTGCCAGCAGCGTAGAAGAGCTCTCCTACAATGAGCAGTTCTTC. Amino acid sequence: CASSVEELSYNEQFF.

The J gene is TRBJ2-7, the V gene TRBV7-9; 11 nucleotides match TRBD1. The CDR3 has 15 residues. Germline values: CDR1 SEHNR, CDR2 FQNEAQ (reference sequence). Unmatched junction bases numbered 4, after V lost 5 bases and J lost 1 base. CDR3 sequence: CASSLDRGRSYEQYF. CDR3 nucleotides: TGTGCCAGCAGCCTGGACAGGGGGCGATCCTACGAGCAGTACTTC.

The chain carries TRBV7-2 and TRBJ2-1, with 11 bases identical to TRBD2. Germline lookup yields CDR1 SGHTA and CDR2 FQGNSA. The V gene end was trimmed by 5 bases and the J gene end by 0 bases; junction bases not matched to a gene: 9. This CDR3 is 18 amino acids long. This CDR3 is CASSRGVAGGSSYNEQFF. CDR3 in DNA: TGTGCCAGCAGCCGAGGGGTAGCGGGAGGGAGCTCCTACAATGAGCAGTTCTTC.

This clone was observed once. J is TRBJ1-1 and V is TRBV15; the match to TRBD1 covers 9 bases. In germline, CDR1 is LNHNV, CDR2 YYDKDF (reference sequence). Germline trimming cut 4 bases from V and 2 bases from J; bases unmatched to any gene: 11. The CDR3 spans 17 residues. CDR3: CATSNRNRGQSNTEAFF. The CDR3 bases are TGTGCCACCAGCAACCGGAACAGGGGGCAGAGTAACACTGAAGCTTTCTTT.